One and the same sample provided the 7 T cell receptor beta chains below, sequenced in a study of CD8+ T cells in alopecia areata. Treatment noted: oral pan-JAK inhibitor, 5-10 mg twice daily. Reverse transcription of extracted RNA yielded cDNA, which provided the sequencing template. Sequencing used immunoSEQ multiplex PCR; TCRdb keeps in-frame clones, though not all of them. The sample lists under 150,000 clones; roughly 55% were seen once. Source: CD4+ T cells sorted from blood, taken at week 4, from a patient treated with tofacitinib. The receptors here all came from a human donor with alopecia areata.

J is TRBJ2-1 and V is TRBV9; D is possibly TRBD1 or TRBD2 (6 bases each). Trimming removed 0 bases at V and 6 bases at J, with 16 bases between. Per germline, CDR1 SGDLS and CDR2 YYNGEE. The CDR3 extends over 16 amino acids. The CDR3 sequence: CASSVGGGRSTNEQFF. DNA for the CDR3: TGTGCCAGCAGCGTAGGAGGGGGGAGGAGCACCAATGAGCAGTTCTTC.

V is TRBV6-6 and J is TRBJ2-1; the match to TRBD2 covers 11 bases. The CDR3 extends over 15 amino acids. Germline lookup yields CDR1 MNHNY and CDR2 SVGAGI (reference sequence). The V gene end was trimmed by 5 bases and the J gene end by 8 bases; junction bases not matched to a gene: 8. The CDR3, as DNA: TGTGCCAGCAGTAGAAATAGCGGGAGGGCCGATGAGCAGTTCTTC. Its protein product is CASSRNSGRADEQFF.

The chain uses TRBV27 and TRBJ2-3, with 8 bases identical to TRBD2. V was clipped by 2 bases and J by 2 bases; unmatched bases: 6. Per germline, CDR1 MNHEY and CDR2 SMNVEV (reference sequence). The CDR3 runs 16 residues. For the CDR3, the DNA is TGTGCCAGCAGTTTAGGACTAGCCCGAATCACAGATACGCAGTATTTT. Translation: CASSLGLARITDTQYF.

The rearrangement uses TRBV9 and TRBJ2-5; D is unclear. Germline CDR1 is SGDLS and CDR2 is YYNGEE. This CDR3 region has 14 residues. Trimming pared 3 bases from V and 5 bases from J, leaving 14 bases between. The CDR3 sequence is CASSASPDRETQYF. Written as DNA, the CDR3 is TGTGCCAGCAGCGCCAGCCCGGACCGCGAGACCCAGTACTTC.

This clone was counted between two and nine times. The chain couples TRBV10-3 to TRBJ2-1, with 8 bases aligning to TRBD1. V lost 10 bases, J lost 9 bases, and 14 bases stayed unmatched. This CDR3 region has 14 residues. CDR1 ENHRY and CDR2 SYGVKD come from the germline V gene. This CDR3 reads CATRDRPTGSEQFF. The CDR3 region has the DNA TGTGCCACCAGGGACAGGCCAACGGGTAGTGAGCAGTTCTTC.

This rearrangement joins TRBV28 to TRBJ1-5; D is perhaps TRBD1 (6 bases). The CDR3 length is 15 residues. V shed 2 bases and J shed 6 bases, with 14 bases lying between them. Germline values: CDR1 MDHEN, CDR2 SYDVKM. The CDR3 loop is CASSLPRGGGQPQHF. The CDR3 bases are TGTGCCAGCAGTTTACCCAGGGGAGGAGGTCAGCCCCAGCATTTT. Combining the CDR3 with reference TRBV28 and TRBJ1-5 gives the whole variable domain DVKVTQSSRYLVKRTGEKVFLECVQDMDHENMFWYRQDPGLGLRLIYFSYDVKMKEKGDIPEGYSVSREKKERFSLILESASTNQTSMYLCASSLPRGGGQPQHFGDGTRLSIL.

This clone has just a few counts. J is TRBJ2-5 and V is TRBV7-2; D call uncertain. V lost 1 base and J lost 2, with 14 bases in between. The CDR3 is 16 amino acids. CDR1 is SGHTA and CDR2 is FQGNSA in the germline V gene. DNA for the CDR3: TGTGCCAGCAGCTTAGTCGCAGGCGGTTTACAAGAGACCCAGTACTTC. This codes for CASSLVAGGLQETQYF. Drawing the rest from reference TRBV7-2 and TRBJ2-5, the complete variable domain is GAGVSQSPSNKVTEKGKDVELRCDPISGHTALYWYRQSLGQGLEFLIYFQGNSAPDKSGLPSDRFSAERTGGSVSTLTIQRTQQEDSAVYLCASSLVAGGLQETQYFGPGTRLLVL.